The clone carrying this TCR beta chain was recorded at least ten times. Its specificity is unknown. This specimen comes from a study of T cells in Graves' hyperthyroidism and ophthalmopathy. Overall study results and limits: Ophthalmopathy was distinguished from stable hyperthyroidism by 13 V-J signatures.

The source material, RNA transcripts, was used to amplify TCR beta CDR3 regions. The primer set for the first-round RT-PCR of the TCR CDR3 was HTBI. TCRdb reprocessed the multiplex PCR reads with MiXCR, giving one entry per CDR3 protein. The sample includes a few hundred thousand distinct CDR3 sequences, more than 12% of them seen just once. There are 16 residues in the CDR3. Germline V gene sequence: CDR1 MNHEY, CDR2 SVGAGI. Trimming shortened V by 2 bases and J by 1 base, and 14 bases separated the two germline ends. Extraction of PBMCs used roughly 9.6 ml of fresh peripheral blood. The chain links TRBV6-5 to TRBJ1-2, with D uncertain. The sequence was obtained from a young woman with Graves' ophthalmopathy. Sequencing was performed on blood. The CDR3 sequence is CASSYRQFGNNYGYTF. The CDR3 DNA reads TGTGCCAGCAGTTACCGGCAATTTGGGAATAACTATGGCTACACCTTC.